This entry is about one TCR beta chain. Its antigen is still unknown. Here immunoSEQ multiplex PCR was the method, and the copy in TCRdb shows in-frame clones only, minus some. The table lists under 150,000 clones, 93% of them singletons. The data derive from a study of T cell responses to AZD1222 COVID-19 vaccine. The CDR3 loop spans 15 amino acids. CDR1 and CDR2 (germline): MNHEY, SMNVEV (reference sequence). V lost 6 bases and J lost 1; bases outside the gene matches: 8. Overall study results and limits: In a largely white British group with more females than males, clonal diversity was possibly underestimated. Vaccine-associated CD4 TCRs spanned spike, dominant at 160-218 and 743-854.

The source of this sequence is an adult in good health. The gene calls are TRBV27 and TRBJ2-7, with 8 bases identical to TRBD1. Here the sequenced sample was peripheral blood, taken on day 0 of AZD1222 vaccination. CDR3 in amino acids: CASSTGGRLSYEQYF. The CDR3 DNA reads TGTGCCAGCAGCACAGGGGGACGTCTATCCTACGAGCAGTACTTC.